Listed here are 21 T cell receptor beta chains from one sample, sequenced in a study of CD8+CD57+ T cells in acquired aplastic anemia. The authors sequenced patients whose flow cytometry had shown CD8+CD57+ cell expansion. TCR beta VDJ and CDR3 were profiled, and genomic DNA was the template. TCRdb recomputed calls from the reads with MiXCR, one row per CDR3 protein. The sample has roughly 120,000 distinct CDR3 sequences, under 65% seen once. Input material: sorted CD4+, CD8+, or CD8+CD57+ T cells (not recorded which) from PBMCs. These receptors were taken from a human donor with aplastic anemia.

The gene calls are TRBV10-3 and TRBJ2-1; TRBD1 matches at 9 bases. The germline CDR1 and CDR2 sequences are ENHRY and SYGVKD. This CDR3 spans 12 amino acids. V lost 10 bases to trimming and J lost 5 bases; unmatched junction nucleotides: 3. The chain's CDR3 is CATGTGHNEQFF. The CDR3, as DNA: TGTGCCACCGGGACAGGGCACAATGAGCAGTTCTTC.

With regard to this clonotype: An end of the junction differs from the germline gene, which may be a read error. CDR3 in DNA: TGTGCCAGCAGACAGGGTAATGAGCAGTCCTTC. It encodes CASRQGNEQSF. This sequence joins TRBV25-1 and TRBJ2-1; TRBD1 might be the D (6 bases). This CDR3 is 11 amino acids long. The germline CDR1 and CDR2 sequences are MGHDK and SYGVNS.

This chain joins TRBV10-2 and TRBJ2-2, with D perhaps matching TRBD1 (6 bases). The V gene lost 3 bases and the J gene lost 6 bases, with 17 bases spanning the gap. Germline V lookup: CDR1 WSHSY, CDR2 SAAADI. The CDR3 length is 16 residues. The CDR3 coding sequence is TGCGCCAGCAGTGACCTAATTACAGGGACGGCCGGGGAGCTGTTTTTT. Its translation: CASSDLITGTAGELFF.

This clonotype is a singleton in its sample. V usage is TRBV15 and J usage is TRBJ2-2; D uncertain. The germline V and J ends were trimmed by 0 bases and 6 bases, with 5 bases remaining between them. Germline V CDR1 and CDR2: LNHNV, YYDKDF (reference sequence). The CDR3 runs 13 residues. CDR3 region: CATSRDNAGELFF. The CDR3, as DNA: TGTGCCACCAGCAGAGATAACGCCGGGGAGCTGTTTTTT.

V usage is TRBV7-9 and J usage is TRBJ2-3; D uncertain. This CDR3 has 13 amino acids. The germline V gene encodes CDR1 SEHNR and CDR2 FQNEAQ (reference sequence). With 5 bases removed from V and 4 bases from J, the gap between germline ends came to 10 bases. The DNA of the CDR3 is TGTGCCAGCAGCCAAGATCCCGCAGATACGCAGTATTTT. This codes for CASSQDPADTQYF.

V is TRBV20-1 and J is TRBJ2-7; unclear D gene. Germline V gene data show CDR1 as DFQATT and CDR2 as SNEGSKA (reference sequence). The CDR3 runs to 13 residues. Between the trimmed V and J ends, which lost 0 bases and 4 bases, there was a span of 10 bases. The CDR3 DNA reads TGCAGTGCTAGAGACGGCAGCGTATACGAGCAGTACTTC. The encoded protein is CSARDGSVYEQYF.

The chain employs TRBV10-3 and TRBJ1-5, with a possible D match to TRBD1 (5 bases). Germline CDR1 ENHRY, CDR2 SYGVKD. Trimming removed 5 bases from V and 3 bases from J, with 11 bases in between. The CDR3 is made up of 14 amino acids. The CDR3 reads CAISPDSINQPQHF. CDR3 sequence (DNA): TGTGCCATCAGTCCAGACAGCATCAATCAGCCCCAGCATTTT.

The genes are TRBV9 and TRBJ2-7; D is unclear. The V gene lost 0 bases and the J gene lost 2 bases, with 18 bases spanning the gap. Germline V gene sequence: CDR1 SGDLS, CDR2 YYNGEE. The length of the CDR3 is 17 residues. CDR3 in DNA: TGTGCCAGCAGCGTAGGAGGTGGGAAGACGAATCCCTACGAGCAGTACTTC. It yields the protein CASSVGGGKTNPYEQYF.

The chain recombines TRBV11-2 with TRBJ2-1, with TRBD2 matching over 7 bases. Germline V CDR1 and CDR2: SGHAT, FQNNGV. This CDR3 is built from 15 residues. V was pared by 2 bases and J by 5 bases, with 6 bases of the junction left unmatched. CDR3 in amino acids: CASSLREVGDNEQFF. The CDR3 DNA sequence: TGTGCCAGCAGCTTACGGGAGGTCGGAGACAATGAGCAGTTCTTC.

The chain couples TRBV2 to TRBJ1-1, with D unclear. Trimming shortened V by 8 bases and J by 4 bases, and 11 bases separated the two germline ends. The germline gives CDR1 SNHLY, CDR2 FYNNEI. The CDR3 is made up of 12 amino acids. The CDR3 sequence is CASQRRGTEAFF. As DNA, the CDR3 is TGTGCCAGCCAAAGACGGGGCACTGAAGCTTTCTTT.

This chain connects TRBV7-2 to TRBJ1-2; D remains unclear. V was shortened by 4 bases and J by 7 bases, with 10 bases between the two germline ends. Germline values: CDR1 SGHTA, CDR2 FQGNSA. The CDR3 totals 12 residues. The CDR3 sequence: CASSSHQFGYTF. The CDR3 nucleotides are TGTGCCAGCAGCTCACATCAGTTTGGCTACACCTTC.

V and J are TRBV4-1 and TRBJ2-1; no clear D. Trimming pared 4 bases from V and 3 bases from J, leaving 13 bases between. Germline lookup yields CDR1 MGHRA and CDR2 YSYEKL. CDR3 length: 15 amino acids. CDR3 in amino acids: CASSPRPDDYNEQFF. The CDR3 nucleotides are TGCGCCAGCAGCCCCCGACCGGACGACTACAATGAGCAGTTCTTC.

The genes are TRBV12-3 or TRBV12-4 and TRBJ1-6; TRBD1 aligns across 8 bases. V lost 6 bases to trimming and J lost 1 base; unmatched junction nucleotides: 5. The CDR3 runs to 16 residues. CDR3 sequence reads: CASSGQGGSYNSPLHF. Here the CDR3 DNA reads TGTGCCAGCAGCGGACAGGGTGGGTCCTATAATTCACCCCTCCACTTT.

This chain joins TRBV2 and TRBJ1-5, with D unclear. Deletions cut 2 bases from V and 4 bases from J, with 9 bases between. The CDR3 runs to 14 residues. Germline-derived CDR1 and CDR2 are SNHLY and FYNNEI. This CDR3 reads CASSEQRWNQPQHF. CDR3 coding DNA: TGTGCCAGCAGTGAACAAAGGTGGAATCAGCCCCAGCATTTT.

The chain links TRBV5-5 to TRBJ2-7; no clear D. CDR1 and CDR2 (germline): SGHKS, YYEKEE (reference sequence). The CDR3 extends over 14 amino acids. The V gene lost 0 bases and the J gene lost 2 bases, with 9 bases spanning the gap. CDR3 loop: CASSLAVKTYEQYF. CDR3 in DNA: TGTGCCAGCAGCTTGGCAGTTAAGACCTACGAGCAGTACTTC.

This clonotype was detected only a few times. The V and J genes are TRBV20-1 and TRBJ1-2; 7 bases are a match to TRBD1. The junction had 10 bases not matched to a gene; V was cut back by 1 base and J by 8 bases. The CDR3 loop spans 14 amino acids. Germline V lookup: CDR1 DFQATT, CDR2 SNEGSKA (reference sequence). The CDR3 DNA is TGCAGTGCTAGAGTTGATACAGGGGAAGAAGGCTACACCTTC. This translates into CSARVDTGEEGYTF.

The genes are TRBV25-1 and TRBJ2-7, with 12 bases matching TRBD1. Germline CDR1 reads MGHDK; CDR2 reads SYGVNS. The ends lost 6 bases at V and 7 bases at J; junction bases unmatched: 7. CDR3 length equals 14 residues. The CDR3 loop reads CASSRDRGRGEQYF. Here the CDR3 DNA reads TGTGCCAGCAGCCGGGACAGGGGGCGAGGGGAGCAGTACTTC.

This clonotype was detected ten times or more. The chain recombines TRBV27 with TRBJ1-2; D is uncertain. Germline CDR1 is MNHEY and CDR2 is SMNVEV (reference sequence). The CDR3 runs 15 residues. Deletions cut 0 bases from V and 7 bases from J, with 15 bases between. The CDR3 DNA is TGTGCCAGCAGTTTATCGATTGGTTTGGGAGTTGGCTACACCTTC. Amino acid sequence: CASSLSIGLGVGYTF.

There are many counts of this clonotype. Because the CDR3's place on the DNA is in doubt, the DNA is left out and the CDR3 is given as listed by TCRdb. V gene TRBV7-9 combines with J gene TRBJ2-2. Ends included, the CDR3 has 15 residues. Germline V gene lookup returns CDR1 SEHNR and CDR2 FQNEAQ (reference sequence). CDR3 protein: CASSTSALNTGELFF.

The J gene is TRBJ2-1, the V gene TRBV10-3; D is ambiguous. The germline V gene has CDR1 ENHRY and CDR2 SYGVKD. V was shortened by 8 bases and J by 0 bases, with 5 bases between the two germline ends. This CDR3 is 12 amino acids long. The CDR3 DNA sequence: TGTGCCATCGGTAGCTCCTACAATGAGCAGTTCTTC. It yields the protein CAIGSSYNEQFF.

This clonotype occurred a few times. The CDR3 loop is CSARASSGMSFYEQYF. CDR3 nucleotide sequence: TGCAGTGCTAGGGCGTCTAGCGGGATGAGCTTCTACGAGCAGTACTTC. The V and J genes are TRBV20-1 and TRBJ2-7; 9 nucleotides agree with TRBD2. The CDR3 has 16 amino acids. The J segment lost 3 bases and the V segment lost 3 bases, leaving 12 bases of the junction unmatched. Per germline, CDR1 DFQATT and CDR2 SNEGSKA (reference sequence).